What follows are 13 T cell receptor beta chains derived from one specimen sequenced in a study of shared clonotypes between healthy human individuals. TCRdb's copy holds only in-frame clones and misses some; the assay was immunoSEQ multiplex PCR. The sample carries under 1,100,000 clones, approximately 72% recorded once. Sequencing was performed on memory CD4+ T cells sorted from blood. Subset meaning: CD45RA-negative fraction. Receptors originate from a man aged 18 to 29 in good health.

The chain links TRBV5-1 to TRBJ2-3; 8 bases line up with TRBD2. Germline assignment: CDR1 SGHRS and CDR2 YFSETQ. With V trimmed by 6 bases and J by 2 bases, 14 bases remained unmatched. This CDR3 has 17 amino acids. The CDR3 region has the DNA TGCGCCAGCAATCCTCGCGGGAGGACAAGATTCACAGATACGCAGTATTTT. Translation gives CASNPRGRTRFTDTQYF. Based on the CDR3 plus reference TRBV5-1 and TRBJ2-3, the full variable domain is KAGVTQTPRYLIKTRGQQVTLSCSPISGHRSVSWYQQTPGQGLQFLFEYFSETQRNKGNFPGRFSGRQFSNSRSEMNVSTLELGDSALYLCASNPRGRTRFTDTQYFGPGTRLTVL.

The CDR3 coding sequence is TGCGCCAGCAGTCAATCCATCCGGGACCTACTCTTCATGAACACTGAAGCTTTCTTT. The encoded protein is CASSQSIRDLLFMNTEAFF. The chain is built from TRBV23-1 and TRBJ1-1; possible D gene TRBD1, 5 bases. TRBV23-1 is designated an ORF whose function remains uncertain. Trimming shortened V by 0 bases and J by 0 bases, and 20 bases separated the two germline ends. CDR3 length: 19 amino acids.

The chain couples TRBV7-2 to TRBJ2-5, with D perhaps being TRBD1 or TRBD2 (5 bases each). The CDR3 totals 14 residues. Germline V gene sequence: CDR1 SGHTA, CDR2 FQGNSA. Trimming shortened V by 6 bases and J by 5 bases, and 16 bases separated the two germline ends. The DNA for the CDR3 is TGTGCCAGCAGTTCTTCACTAGGGGAGGAGACCCAGTACTTC. Protein: CASSSSLGEETQYF. The whole variable domain, filled in from reference TRBV7-2 and TRBJ2-5, reads GAGVSQSPSNKVTEKGKDVELRCDPISGHTALYWYRQSLGQGLEFLIYFQGNSAPDKSGLPSDRFSAERTGGSVSTLTIQRTQQEDSAVYLCASSSSLGEETQYFGPGTRLLVL.

CDR3 residues: CASSVEPSLFDSNQPQHF. DNA for the CDR3: TGTGCCAGCAGTGTTGAGCCGTCCTTGTTCGATAGCAATCAGCCCCAGCATTTT. The J gene is TRBJ1-5, the V gene TRBV2; the D is unclear. The CDR3 covers 18 residues. CDR1 and CDR2 (germline): SNHLY, FYNNEI. Trimming cost V 4 bases and J 0 bases, with 19 bases left between them.

The chain recombines TRBV18 with TRBJ2-7; 7 nucleotides line up with TRBD1. This CDR3 spans 15 amino acids. Trimming at V came to 3 bases and at J to 2 bases, leaving 7 bases not matched to a gene. The germline V gene encodes CDR1 KGHSH and CDR2 LQKENI. CDR3 nucleotides: TGTGCCAGCTCACCTTTCACCGGGACAGCCTACGAGCAGTACTTC. It specifies CASSPFTGTAYEQYF.

This chain uses TRBV27 with TRBJ2-5; a weak D match, TRBD2 (5 bases). Trimming pared 3 bases from V and 1 base from J, leaving 12 bases between. This CDR3 has 15 amino acids. Germline CDR1 is MNHEY and CDR2 is SMNVEV (reference sequence). CDR3 sequence (DNA): TGTGCCAGCAGTTTTCGATTCGGGGTCCAAGAGACCCAGTACTTC. Amino acids: CASSFRFGVQETQYF.

This clone turned up a few times. The chain recombines TRBV5-1 with TRBJ2-5; the match to TRBD2 covers 11 bases. The CDR3 consists of 15 residues. V shed 5 bases and J 2 bases; nucleotides not matched to a gene: 5. The germline V gene encodes CDR1 SGHRS and CDR2 YFSETQ. CDR3 sequence: CASRGTSGSQETQYF. DNA of the CDR3: TGCGCCAGCAGAGGGACTAGCGGATCACAAGAGACCCAGTACTTC.

Remarks on this clone: Other DNA sequences in the sample encode the same CDR3. CDR3 loop: CASSLGLAGETQYF. The DNA for the CDR3 is TGTGCCAGCAGCCTGGGACTAGCCGGGGAGACCCAGTACTTC. The rearrangement uses TRBV7-9 and TRBJ2-5, with TRBD2 matching over 9 bases. CDR3 length: 14 amino acids. V was pared by 5 bases and J by 5 bases, with 6 bases of the junction left unmatched. CDR1 is SEHNR and CDR2 is FQNEAQ in the germline V gene (reference sequence).

This chain connects TRBV7-2 to TRBJ2-5; 9 bases are a match to TRBD2. Trimming removed 5 bases from V and 7 bases from J; junction bases left unmatched: 8. This CDR3 has 14 amino acids. Germline V CDR1 and CDR2: SGHTA, FQGNSA. The CDR3 protein is CASSPLAGGPTQYF. The CDR3 DNA follows: TGTGCCAGCAGCCCCCTGGCGGGGGGGCCGACCCAGTACTTC.

Details on this clone: The same CDR3 is also encoded by other DNA sequences in this sample. The rearrangement links TRBV11-3 to TRBJ2-7, with D perhaps matching TRBD2 (7 bases). The germline gives CDR1 SGHNT, CDR2 YENEEA. Trimming shortened V by 4 bases and J by 0 bases, and 10 bases separated the two germline ends. CDR3 size: 14 residues. The DNA of the CDR3 is TGTGCCAGCAGCTCGGGGGGCGCCTCCTACGAGCAGTACTTC. Translating gives CASSSGGASYEQYF.

The CDR3 loop reads CASSSRTAKGEAFF. As DNA, the CDR3 is TGTGCCAGCAGCTCGAGGACCGCGAAGGGTGAAGCTTTCTTT. The chain combines TRBV7-8 with TRBJ1-1, with D uncertain. The ends were cut back, 4 bases at V and 7 bases at J, with 16 bases in the middle. The CDR3 is 14 amino acids. The germline CDR1 and CDR2 sequences are SGHVS and FQNEAQ.

The V and J genes are TRBV4-1 and TRBJ2-1, with D uncertain. Germline V lookup: CDR1 MGHRA, CDR2 YSYEKL. V dropped 0 bases and J dropped 4 bases, with 22 bases sitting between them. The CDR3 runs 19 residues. CDR3: CASSQEAGRGSRDYNEQFF. The CDR3 DNA reads as TGCGCCAGCAGCCAAGAGGCCGGCCGAGGATCTAGGGATTACAATGAGCAGTTCTTC.

The V call is TRBV4-3, the J call TRBJ1-4; perhaps TRBD1 as D (6 bases). Germline CDR1 and CDR2: LGHNA and YSLEER. The CDR3 covers 16 residues. V was trimmed by 0 bases and J by 3 bases, leaving 11 bases between them. The CDR3 bases are TGCGCCAGCAGCCAAGAAGGGGGGCGGGCTAATGAAAAACTGTTTTTT. Protein: CASSQEGGRANEKLFF.